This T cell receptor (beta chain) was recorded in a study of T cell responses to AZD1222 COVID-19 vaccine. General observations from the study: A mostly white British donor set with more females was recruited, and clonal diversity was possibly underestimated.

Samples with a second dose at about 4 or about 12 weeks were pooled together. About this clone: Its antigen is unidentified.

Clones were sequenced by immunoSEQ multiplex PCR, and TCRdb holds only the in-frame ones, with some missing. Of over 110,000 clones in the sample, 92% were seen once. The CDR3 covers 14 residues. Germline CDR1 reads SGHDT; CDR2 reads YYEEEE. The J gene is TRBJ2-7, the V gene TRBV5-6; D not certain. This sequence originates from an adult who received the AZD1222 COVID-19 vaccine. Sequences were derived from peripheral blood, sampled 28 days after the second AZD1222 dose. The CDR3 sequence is CASSYSPKKGEPYV. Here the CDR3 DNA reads TGTGCCAGCTCATACTCACCAAAAAAGGGCGAGCCGTACGTC.